The 20 T cell receptor beta chains below were found in one sample sequenced in a study of regulatory T cells in long-lasting Graves disease. Specified time point: newly diagnosed GD, antithyroid drugs for less than 3 months. RNA isolated from PBMCs was used to make the TCR library. Through Arm-PCR of CDR3 regions and iRepertoire HTBI primers, TCR beta libraries were built. TCRdb ran MiXCR on the multiplex PCR reads and lists one entry per CDR3 protein. The sample records 440,000 or so distinct CDR3 sequences, about 15% being singletons. The same specimen was also included in a second study, on T cells in Graves' hyperthyroidism and ophthalmopathy.

Material: peripheral blood mononuclear cells (PBMCs), obtained at new diagnosis, from a patient treated with antithyroid drugs. These receptors originate from a woman aged 25 to 39 with Graves disease.

The chain has TRBV5-5 and TRBJ1-5; D is possibly TRBD1 (5 bases). The germline V and J ends were trimmed by 2 bases and 7 bases, with 13 bases remaining between them. Germline V gene sequence: CDR1 SGHKS, CDR2 YYEKEE (reference sequence). This CDR3 region has 14 residues. CDR3 nucleotides: TGTGCCAGCAGCTTAGAAAGGACAAGCCAGCCCCAGCATTTT. Its translation: CASSLERTSQPQHF.

V gene TRBV20-1 combines with J gene TRBJ2-5; 10 positions match TRBD2. V lost 3 bases and J lost 5; bases outside the gene matches: 6. The CDR3 runs to 14 residues. CDR1 and CDR2 (germline): DFQATT, SNEGSKA (reference sequence). CDR3 residues: CSASLAGVGETQYF. The CDR3 nucleotides read TGCAGTGCTAGCCTAGCGGGAGTCGGGGAGACCCAGTACTTC.

This clonotype appeared many times. The chain employs TRBV7-6 and TRBJ1-6, with 8 bases that match TRBD1. Trimming removed 1 base from V and 10 bases from J; junction bases left unmatched: 3. The CDR3 runs 14 residues. CDR1 and CDR2 (germline): SGHVS, FNYEAQ. The CDR3 reads CASSLGTGTSPLHF. CDR3 DNA: TGTGCCAGCAGCTTAGGGACAGGGACCTCACCCCTCCACTTT.

This clonotype showed up just a few times. The CDR3 region has the DNA TGTGCCAGCAGTGAACCGGGGGGGGGACTAGCGGGAGGTGTCTACGAGCAGTACTTC. This encodes CASSEPGGGLAGGVYEQYF. V and J are TRBV2 and TRBJ2-7; 15 nucleotides match TRBD2. The CDR3 is 19 amino acids. The V segment lost 2 bases and the J segment 3 bases; nucleotides outside the gene matches: 11. From germline, CDR1 is SNHLY and CDR2 FYNNEI. The full variable domain, its missing parts supplied by reference TRBV2 and TRBJ2-7, is EPEVTQTPSHQVTQMGQEVILRCVPISNHLYFYWYRQILGQKVEFLVSFYNNEISEKSEIFDDQFSVERPDGSNFTLKIRSTKLEDSAMYFCASSEPGGGLAGGVYEQYFGPGTRLTVT.

In its sample, this clonotype was seen once. A read error may explain this, as a much larger clone is one base away. This chain links TRBV13 with TRBJ1-1; D is perhaps TRBD1 (6 bases). CDR1 and CDR2 (germline): PRHDT, FYEKMQ (reference sequence). V lost 6 bases to trimming and J lost 2 bases, with 22 bases between them. This CDR3 comprises 17 residues. The CDR3 DNA is TGTGCCAGCAGACGATCCCCACCCGGGACACCCAACACTGAAGCTTTCTTT. Protein: CASRRSPPGTPNTEAFF.

This clonotype was counted many times. This chain links TRBV2 with TRBJ1-5; no clear D gene. The CDR3 is 11 residues long. The germline V and J ends were trimmed by 5 bases and 13 bases, with 12 bases remaining between them. CDR1 is SNHLY and CDR2 is FYNNEI in the germline V gene. This CDR3 reads CASSREVVQHF. For the CDR3, the DNA is TGTGCCAGCAGTCGCGAGGTCGTACAGCATTTT. Full variable domain (remainder filled in from reference TRBV2 and TRBJ1-5): EPEVTQTPSHQVTQMGQEVILRCVPISNHLYFYWYRQILGQKVEFLVSFYNNEISEKSEIFDDQFSVERPDGSNFTLKIRSTKLEDSAMYFCASSREVVQHFGDGTRLSIL.

This clonotype was detected ten times or more. The chain couples TRBV27 to TRBJ1-2, with D possibly being TRBD1 (5 bases). The CDR3 runs to 14 residues. V lost 3 bases to trimming and J lost 7 bases, with 15 bases between them. Germline V gene sequence: CDR1 MNHEY, CDR2 SMNVEV (reference sequence). CDR3 coding DNA: TGTGCCAGCAGTTTTTCCAGGGTCTCTCGTGGCTACACCTTC. Its protein product is CASSFSRVSRGYTF.

This clonotype was seen more than once but under ten times. This may stem from a read error, because a much larger clone lies one nucleotide away. The chain carries TRBV30 and TRBJ2-1; perhaps TRBD2 as D (5 bases). Germline assignment: CDR1 GTSNPN and CDR2 SVGIG (reference sequence). This CDR3 comprises 12 residues. The CDR3 DNA sequence: TGTGCCTGGAAGGCTGGGAGTAATGAGCAGTCCTTC. It encodes CAWKAGSNEQSF.

The J gene is TRBJ1-6, the V gene TRBV11-2, with D unresolved. V was trimmed by 0 bases and J by 10 bases, leaving 13 bases between them. The CDR3 is made up of 15 amino acids. CDR1 and CDR2 (germline): SGHAT, FQNNGV. The CDR3 is CASSLDRGINSPLHF. The CDR3 region has the DNA TGTGCCAGCAGCTTAGATCGTGGGATCAACTCACCCCTCCACTTT.

At least ten counts were recorded for this clonotype. V and J are TRBV20-1 and TRBJ2-7; TRBD1 matches 7 bases. The CDR3 runs 15 residues. Germline V lookup: CDR1 DFQATT, CDR2 SNEGSKA (reference sequence). With 0 bases clipped from V and 3 bases from J, the junction kept 8 bases outside the gene matches. CDR3 region: CSARDRGGDFYEQYF. The CDR3 nucleotides read TGCAGTGCTAGAGATCGAGGGGGCGATTTCTACGAGCAGTACTTC.

In its sample, this clonotype was seen once. The J gene is TRBJ2-7, the V gene TRBV27; 8 bases fit TRBD2. Germline loops: CDR1 MNHEY, CDR2 SMNVEV (reference sequence). Trimming cost V 4 bases and J 1 base; bases outside gene matches: 3. The CDR3 is 14 residues long. CDR3 sequence: CASSSIAGSYEQYF. Here the CDR3 DNA reads TGTGCCAGCAGTTCAATAGCGGGATCCTACGAGCAGTACTTC.

This clonotype was detected ten times or more. The CDR3 reads CASSYASGTYEQYF. The CDR3 DNA is TGTGCCAGCAGTTACGCTAGCGGGACCTACGAGCAGTACTTC. J is TRBJ2-7 and V is TRBV6-2 or TRBV6-3, with 9 bases identical to TRBD2. From germline, CDR1 is MNHEY and CDR2 SVGEGT. The CDR3 covers 14 residues. The V segment lost 2 bases and the J segment 2 bases; nucleotides outside the gene matches: 1.

About this clonotype: A far larger clone differs by one base, so this is likely a read error. The chain has TRBV13 and TRBJ2-1; D not certain. The germline V gene has CDR1 PRHDT and CDR2 FYEKMQ (reference sequence). This CDR3 is built from 12 residues. The germline V and J ends were trimmed by 2 bases and 10 bases, with 9 bases remaining between them. The CDR3 reads CASSLMPYEQFF. The CDR3 bases are TGTGCCAGCAGCTTAATGCCCTACGAGCAGTTCTTC.

This clonotype was seen ten or more times. This chain links TRBV27 with TRBJ2-3, with D unclear. Trimming took 2 bases from V and 4 from J, leaving 10 bases between them. The germline CDR1 and CDR2 sequences are MNHEY and SMNVEV (reference sequence). The CDR3 runs to 14 residues. The CDR3 DNA is TGTGCCAGCAGTTTAAGTAACATGGCAGATACGCAGTATTTT. Translated: CASSLSNMADTQYF.

The genes are TRBV20-1 and TRBJ2-1; TRBD2 agrees at 8 bases. With 3 bases clipped from V and 9 bases from J, the junction kept 4 bases outside the gene matches. Germline V gene data show CDR1 as DFQATT and CDR2 as SNEGSKA (reference sequence). The CDR3 totals 12 residues. In DNA, the CDR3 is TGCAGTGCTAGCGGGAGGGGGGGTGAGCAGTTCTTC. This encodes CSASGRGGEQFF.

This clonotype was recorded many times. J is TRBJ2-3 and V is TRBV13, with 8 bases lining up with TRBD2. The V gene's germline CDR1 is PRHDT and CDR2 FYEKMQ (reference sequence). The CDR3 is made up of 17 amino acids. Germline trimming cut 5 bases from V and 7 bases from J; bases unmatched to any gene: 17. In nucleotides, the CDR3 is TGTGCCAGCAGCGGATCCACTAGCGGCCCTCAAGCTTATACGCAGTATTTT. Residues: CASSGSTSGPQAYTQYF.

DNA for the CDR3: TGCGCCAGCAGCCAGGATCCCGGGCCCTCTAACGAGCAGTACTTC. Translation: CASSQDPGPSNEQYF. The rearrangement joins TRBV4-1 to TRBJ2-7; no clear D. Germline V gene data show CDR1 as MGHRA and CDR2 as YSYEKL. The CDR3 has 15 amino acids. Trimming left V 3 bases short and J 5 bases short, with 17 bases between.

Notes on this clonotype: A much larger clonotype is one base distant, so this may be a read error. The chain links TRBV12-3 or TRBV12-4 to TRBJ1-6, with TRBD1 matching 7 bases. The CDR3 spans 18 residues. As DNA, the CDR3 is TGTGCCAGCAGTTCTACCCCGACAGGGAGCTCCTATGATTCACCCCTCCACTTT. It yields the protein CASSSTPTGSSYDSPLHF.

This clonotype was recorded at least ten times. CDR3: CASTLSGTSYNSPLHF. CDR3 DNA sequence: TGCGCCAGCACTCTATCGGGAACCTCCTATAATTCACCCCTCCACTTT. The chain uses TRBV5-1 and TRBJ1-6, with D hard to call. The germline gives CDR1 SGHRS, CDR2 YFSETQ. CDR3 size: 16 residues. V was clipped by 6 bases and J by 0 bases, with 13 bases between them. Full variable domain (outside the CDR3, taken from reference TRBV5-1 and TRBJ1-6): KAGVTQTPRYLIKTRGQQVTLSCSPISGHRSVSWYQQTPGQGLQFLFEYFSETQRNKGNFPGRFSGRQFSNSRSEMNVSTLELGDSALYLCASTLSGTSYNSPLHFGNGTRLTVT.

The chain uses TRBV7-2 and TRBJ2-1; 10 bases are shared with TRBD2. There are 15 residues in the CDR3. V was clipped by 4 bases and J by 6 bases; unmatched bases: 6. The germline V gene encodes CDR1 SGHTA and CDR2 FQGNSA. This CDR3 is CASSSASGRVNEQFF. The CDR3, as DNA: TGTGCCAGCAGCTCCGCTAGCGGGAGAGTCAATGAGCAGTTCTTC.